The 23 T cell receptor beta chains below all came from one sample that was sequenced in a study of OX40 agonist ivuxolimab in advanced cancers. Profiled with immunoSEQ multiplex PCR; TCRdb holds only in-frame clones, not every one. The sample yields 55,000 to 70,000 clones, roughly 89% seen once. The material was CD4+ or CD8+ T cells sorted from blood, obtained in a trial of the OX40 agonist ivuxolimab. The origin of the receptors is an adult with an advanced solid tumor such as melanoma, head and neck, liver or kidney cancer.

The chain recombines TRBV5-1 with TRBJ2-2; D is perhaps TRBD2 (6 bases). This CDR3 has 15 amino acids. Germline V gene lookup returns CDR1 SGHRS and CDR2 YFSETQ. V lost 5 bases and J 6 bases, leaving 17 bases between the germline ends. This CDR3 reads CASREGPQAPGELFF. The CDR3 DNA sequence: TGCGCCAGCAGGGAGGGGCCCCAGGCCCCCGGGGAGCTGTTTTTT.

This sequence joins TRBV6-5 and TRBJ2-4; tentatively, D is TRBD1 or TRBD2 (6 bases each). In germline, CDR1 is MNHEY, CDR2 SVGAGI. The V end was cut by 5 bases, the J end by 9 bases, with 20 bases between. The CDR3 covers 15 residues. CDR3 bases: TGTGCCAGCAGTCGGGGGCGGGAAGAGGGGAGCATTCAGTACTTC. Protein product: CASSRGREEGSIQYF.

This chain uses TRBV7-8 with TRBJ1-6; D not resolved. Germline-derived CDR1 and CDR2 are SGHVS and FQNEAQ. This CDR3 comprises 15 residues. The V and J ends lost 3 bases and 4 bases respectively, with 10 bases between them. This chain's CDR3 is CASSFWTDYNSPLHF. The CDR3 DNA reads TGTGCCAGCAGCTTTTGGACGGATTATAATTCACCCCTCCACTTT.

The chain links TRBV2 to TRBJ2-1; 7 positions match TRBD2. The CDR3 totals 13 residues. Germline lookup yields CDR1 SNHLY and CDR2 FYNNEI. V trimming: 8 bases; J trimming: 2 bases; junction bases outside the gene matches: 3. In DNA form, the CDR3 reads TGTGCCAGCGCCGGACTAGCCTACAATGAGCAGTTCTTC. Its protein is CASAGLAYNEQFF.

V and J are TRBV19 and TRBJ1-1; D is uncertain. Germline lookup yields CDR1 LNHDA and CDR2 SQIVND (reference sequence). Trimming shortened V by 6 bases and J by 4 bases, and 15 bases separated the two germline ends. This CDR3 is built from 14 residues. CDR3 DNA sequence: TGTGCCAGTAGCACCCTTGGGCGAGTCACTGAAGCTTTCTTT. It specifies CASSTLGRVTEAFF.

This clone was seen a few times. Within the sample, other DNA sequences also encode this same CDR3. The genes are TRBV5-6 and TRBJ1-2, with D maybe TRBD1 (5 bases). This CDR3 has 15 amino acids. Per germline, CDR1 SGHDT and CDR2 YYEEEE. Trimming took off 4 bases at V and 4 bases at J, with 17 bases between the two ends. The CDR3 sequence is CASSLAGRDRYGYTF. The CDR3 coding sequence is TGTGCCAGCAGCCTCGCAGGCAGGGATCGCTATGGCTACACCTTC.

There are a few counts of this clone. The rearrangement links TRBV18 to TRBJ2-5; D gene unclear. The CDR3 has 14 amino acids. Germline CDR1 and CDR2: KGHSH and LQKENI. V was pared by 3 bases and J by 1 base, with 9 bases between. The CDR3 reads CASSPVGLQETQYF. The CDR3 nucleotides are TGTGCCAGCTCACCGGTGGGCCTCCAAGAGACCCAGTACTTC. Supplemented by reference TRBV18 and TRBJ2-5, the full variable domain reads NAGVMQNPRHLVRRRGQEARLRCSPMKGHSHVYWYRQLPEEGLKFMVYLQKENIIDESGMPKERFSAEFPKEGPSILRIQQVVRGDSAAYFCASSPVGLQETQYFGPGTRLLVL.

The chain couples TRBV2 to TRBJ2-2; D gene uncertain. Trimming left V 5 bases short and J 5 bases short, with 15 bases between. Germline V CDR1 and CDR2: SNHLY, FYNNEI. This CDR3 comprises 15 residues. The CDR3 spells CASSPDLLRTGELFF. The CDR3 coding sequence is TGTGCCAGCAGTCCCGACCTACTAAGAACCGGGGAGCTGTTTTTT.

As DNA, the CDR3 is TGTGCCAGCAGCCCGAATCCGGGACAGTACATGAACACTGAAGCTTTCTTT. It specifies CASSPNPGQYMNTEAFF. The chain employs TRBV2 and TRBJ1-1; 7 bases line up with TRBD1. Trimming took 6 bases from V and 0 from J; bases not matched to a gene: 13. The CDR3 contains 17 residues. Germline-derived CDR1 and CDR2 are SNHLY and FYNNEI.

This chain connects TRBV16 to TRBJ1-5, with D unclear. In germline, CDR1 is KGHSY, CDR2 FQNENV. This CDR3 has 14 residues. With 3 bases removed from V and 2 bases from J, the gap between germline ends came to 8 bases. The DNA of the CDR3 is TGTGCCAGCAGCCAGGGGAGCGGCAATCAGCCCCAGCATTTT. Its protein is CASSQGSGNQPQHF.

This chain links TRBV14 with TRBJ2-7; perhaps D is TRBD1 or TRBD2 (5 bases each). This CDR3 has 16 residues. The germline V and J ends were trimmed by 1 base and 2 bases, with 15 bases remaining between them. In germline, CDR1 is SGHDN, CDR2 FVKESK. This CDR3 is CASSQVAWGSTYEQYF. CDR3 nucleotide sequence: TGTGCCAGCAGCCAAGTTGCCTGGGGGAGCACCTACGAGCAGTACTTC.

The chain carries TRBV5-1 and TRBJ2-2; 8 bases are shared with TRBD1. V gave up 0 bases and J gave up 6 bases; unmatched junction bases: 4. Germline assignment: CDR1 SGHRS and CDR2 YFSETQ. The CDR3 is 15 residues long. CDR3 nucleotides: TGCGCCAGCAGCTTGGACAGGGGGATCGCCGGGGAGCTGTTTTTT. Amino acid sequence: CASSLDRGIAGELFF.

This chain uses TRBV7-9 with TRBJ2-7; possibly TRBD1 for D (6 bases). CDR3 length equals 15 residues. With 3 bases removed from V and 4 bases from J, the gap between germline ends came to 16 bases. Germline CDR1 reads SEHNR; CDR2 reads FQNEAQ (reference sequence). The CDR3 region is CASSLGSVGGYEQYF. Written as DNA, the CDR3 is TGTGCCAGCAGCTTGGGTTCCGTAGGGGGATACGAGCAGTACTTC.

CDR3 residues: CASSLSDTQHF. The DNA for the CDR3 is TGTGCCAGCAGCTTGTCAGACACCCAGCATTTT. This sequence joins TRBV7-9 and TRBJ1-5, with D unclear. Germline CDR1 and CDR2: SEHNR and FQNEAQ (reference sequence). This CDR3 spans 11 amino acids. V dropped 3 bases and J dropped 11 bases, with 8 bases sitting between them.

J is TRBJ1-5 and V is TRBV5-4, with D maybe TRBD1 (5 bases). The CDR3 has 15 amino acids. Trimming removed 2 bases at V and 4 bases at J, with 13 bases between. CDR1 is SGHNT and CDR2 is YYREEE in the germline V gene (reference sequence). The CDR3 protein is CASSLTYRINQPQHF. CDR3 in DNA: TGTGCCAGCAGCTTAACCTACAGGATTAATCAGCCCCAGCATTTT.

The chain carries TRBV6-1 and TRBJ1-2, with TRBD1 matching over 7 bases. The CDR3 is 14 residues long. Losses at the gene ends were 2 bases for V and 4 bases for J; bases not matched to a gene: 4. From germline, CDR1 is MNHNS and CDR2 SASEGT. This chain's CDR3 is CASSEQGGFYGYTF. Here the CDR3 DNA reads TGTGCCAGCAGTGAACAGGGGGGCTTCTATGGCTACACCTTC.

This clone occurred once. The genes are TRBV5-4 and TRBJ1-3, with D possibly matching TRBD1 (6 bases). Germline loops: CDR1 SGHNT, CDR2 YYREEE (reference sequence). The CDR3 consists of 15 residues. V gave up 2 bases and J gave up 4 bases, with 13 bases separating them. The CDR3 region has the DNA TGTGCCAGCAGCTTCGACAGGTCGACGGGAAACACCATATATTTT. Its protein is CASSFDRSTGNTIYF.

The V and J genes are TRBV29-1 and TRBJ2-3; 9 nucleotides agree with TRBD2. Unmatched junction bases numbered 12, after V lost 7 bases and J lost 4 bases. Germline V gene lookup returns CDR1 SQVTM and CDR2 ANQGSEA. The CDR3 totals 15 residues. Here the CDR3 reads CSAQGLAPPADTQYF. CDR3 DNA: TGCAGCGCTCAGGGACTAGCCCCGCCTGCAGATACGCAGTATTTT.

DNA for the CDR3: TGCGCCAGCAGCTCCGGGGAAGTCAATCAGCCCCAGCATTTT. It is translated as CASSSGEVNQPQHF. The J gene is TRBJ1-5, the V gene TRBV5-1; D is undetermined. The germline V and J ends were trimmed by 3 bases and 3 bases, with 10 bases remaining between them. This CDR3 comprises 14 residues. Per germline, CDR1 SGHRS and CDR2 YFSETQ.

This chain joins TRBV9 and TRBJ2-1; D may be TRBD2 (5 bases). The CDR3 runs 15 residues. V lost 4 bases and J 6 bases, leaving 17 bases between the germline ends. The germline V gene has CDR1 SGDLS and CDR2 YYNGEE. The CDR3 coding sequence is TGTGCCAGCAGCCTACGGGAAACCCCGGGCAATGAGCAGTTCTTC. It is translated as CASSLRETPGNEQFF. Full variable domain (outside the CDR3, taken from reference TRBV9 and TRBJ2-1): DSGVTQTPKHLITATGQRVTLRCSPRSGDLSVYWYQQSLDQGLQFLIQYYNGEERAKGNILERFSAQQFPDLHSELNLSSLELGDSALYFCASSLRETPGNEQFFGPGTRLTVL.

In nucleotides, the CDR3 is TGTGCCAGCTCACCACAGGGTTTAACCTACGAGCAGTACTTC. Translating it yields CASSPQGLTYEQYF. The V and J genes are TRBV18 and TRBJ2-7; unclear D gene. CDR1 is KGHSH and CDR2 is LQKENI in the germline V gene. The CDR3 is 14 amino acids. Trimming removed 1 base from V and 2 bases from J, with 9 bases in between.

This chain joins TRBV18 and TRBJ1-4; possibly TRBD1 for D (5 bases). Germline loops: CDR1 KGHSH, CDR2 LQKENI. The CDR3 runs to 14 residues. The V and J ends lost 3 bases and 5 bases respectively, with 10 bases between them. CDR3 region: CASSPGVENEKLFF. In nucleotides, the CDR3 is TGTGCCAGCTCACCGGGGGTGGAAAATGAAAAACTGTTTTTT.

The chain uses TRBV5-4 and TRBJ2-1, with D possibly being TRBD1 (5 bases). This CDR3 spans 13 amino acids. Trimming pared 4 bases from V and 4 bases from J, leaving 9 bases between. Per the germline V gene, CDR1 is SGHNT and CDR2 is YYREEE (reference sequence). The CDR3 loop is CASSPTGYNEQFF. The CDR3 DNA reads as TGTGCCAGCAGCCCAACAGGATACAATGAGCAGTTCTTC.